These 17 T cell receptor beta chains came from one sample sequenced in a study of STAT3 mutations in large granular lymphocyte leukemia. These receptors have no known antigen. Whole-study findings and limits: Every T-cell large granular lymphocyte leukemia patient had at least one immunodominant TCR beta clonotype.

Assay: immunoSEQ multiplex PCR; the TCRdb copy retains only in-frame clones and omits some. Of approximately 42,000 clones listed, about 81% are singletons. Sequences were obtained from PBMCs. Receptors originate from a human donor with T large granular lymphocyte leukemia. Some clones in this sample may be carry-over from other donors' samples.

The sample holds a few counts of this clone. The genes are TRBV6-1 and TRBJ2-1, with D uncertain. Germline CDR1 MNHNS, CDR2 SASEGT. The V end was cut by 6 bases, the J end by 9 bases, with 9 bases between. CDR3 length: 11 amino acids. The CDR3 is CASSRVGEQFF. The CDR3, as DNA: TGTGCCAGCAGCCGGGTCGGTGAGCAGTTCTTC.

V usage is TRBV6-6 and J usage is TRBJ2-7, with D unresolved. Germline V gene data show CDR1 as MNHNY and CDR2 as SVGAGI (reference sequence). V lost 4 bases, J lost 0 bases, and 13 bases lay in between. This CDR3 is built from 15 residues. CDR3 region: CASSSPTLSSYEQYF. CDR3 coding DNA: TGTGCCAGCAGTTCCCCGACACTGAGCTCCTACGAGCAGTACTTC.

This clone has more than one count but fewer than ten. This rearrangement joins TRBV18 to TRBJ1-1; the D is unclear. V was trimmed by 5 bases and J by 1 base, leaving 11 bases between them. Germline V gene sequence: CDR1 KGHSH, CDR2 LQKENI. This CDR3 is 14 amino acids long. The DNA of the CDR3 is TGTGCCAGCTCAGTCGGACGGACGAACACTGAAGCTTTCTTT. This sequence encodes CASSVGRTNTEAFF.

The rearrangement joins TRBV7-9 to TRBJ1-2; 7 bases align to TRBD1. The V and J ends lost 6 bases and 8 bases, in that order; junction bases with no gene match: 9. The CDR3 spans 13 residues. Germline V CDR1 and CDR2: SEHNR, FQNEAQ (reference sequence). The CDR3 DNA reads TGTGCCAGCAGGAGCACAGGGGAGCGAGGCTACACCTTC. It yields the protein CASRSTGERGYTF.

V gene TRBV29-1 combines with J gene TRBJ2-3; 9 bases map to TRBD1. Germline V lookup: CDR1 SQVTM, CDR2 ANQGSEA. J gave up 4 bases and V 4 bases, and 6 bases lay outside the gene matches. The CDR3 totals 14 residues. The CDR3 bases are TGCAGCGTTGTCGACAGGGGGGTAGCAGATACGCAGTATTTT. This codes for CSVVDRGVADTQYF.

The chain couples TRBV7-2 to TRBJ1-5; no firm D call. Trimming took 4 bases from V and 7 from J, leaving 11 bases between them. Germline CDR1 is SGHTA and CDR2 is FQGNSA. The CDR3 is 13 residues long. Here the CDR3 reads CASSSWAGQPQHF. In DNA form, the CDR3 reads TGTGCCAGCAGCTCCTGGGCGGGACAGCCCCAGCATTTT.

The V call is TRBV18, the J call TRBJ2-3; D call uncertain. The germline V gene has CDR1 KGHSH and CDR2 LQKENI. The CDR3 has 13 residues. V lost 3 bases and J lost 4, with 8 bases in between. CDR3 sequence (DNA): TGTGCCAGCTCACCTTTACAGTCAGATACGCAGTATTTT. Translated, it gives CASSPLQSDTQYF.

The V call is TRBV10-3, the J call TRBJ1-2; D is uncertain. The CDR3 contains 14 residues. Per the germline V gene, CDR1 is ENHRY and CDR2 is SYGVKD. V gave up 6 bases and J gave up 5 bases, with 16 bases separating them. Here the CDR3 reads CAIRGRSQYYGYTF. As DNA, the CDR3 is TGTGCCATCAGGGGGAGGTCACAGTATTATGGCTACACCTTC.

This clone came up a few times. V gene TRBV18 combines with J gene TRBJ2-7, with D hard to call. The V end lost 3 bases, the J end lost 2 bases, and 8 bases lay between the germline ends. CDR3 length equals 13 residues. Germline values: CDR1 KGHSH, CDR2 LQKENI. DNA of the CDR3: TGTGCCAGCTCACCGACACTTACCTACGAGCAGTACTTC. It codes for CASSPTLTYEQYF.

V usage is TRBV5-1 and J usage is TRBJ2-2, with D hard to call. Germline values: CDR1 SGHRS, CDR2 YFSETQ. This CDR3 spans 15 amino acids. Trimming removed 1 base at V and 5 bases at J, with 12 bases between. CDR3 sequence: CASSLLDAATGELFF. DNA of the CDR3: TGCGCCAGCAGCTTGCTAGACGCCGCAACCGGGGAGCTGTTTTTT.

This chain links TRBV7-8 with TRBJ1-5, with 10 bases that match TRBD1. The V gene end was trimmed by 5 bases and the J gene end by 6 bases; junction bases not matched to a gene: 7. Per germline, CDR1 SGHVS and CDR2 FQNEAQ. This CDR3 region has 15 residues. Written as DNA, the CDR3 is TGTGCCAGCAGCCCCGGGACAGGGGAAGTTCAGCCCCAGCATTTT. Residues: CASSPGTGEVQPQHF.

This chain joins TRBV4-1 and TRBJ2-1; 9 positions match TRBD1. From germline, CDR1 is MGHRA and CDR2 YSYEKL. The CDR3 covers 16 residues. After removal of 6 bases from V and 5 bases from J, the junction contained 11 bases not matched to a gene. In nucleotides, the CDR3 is TGCGCCAGCAGAAACCCGGGACAGGGACTCAACAATGAGCAGTTCTTC. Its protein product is CASRNPGQGLNNEQFF.

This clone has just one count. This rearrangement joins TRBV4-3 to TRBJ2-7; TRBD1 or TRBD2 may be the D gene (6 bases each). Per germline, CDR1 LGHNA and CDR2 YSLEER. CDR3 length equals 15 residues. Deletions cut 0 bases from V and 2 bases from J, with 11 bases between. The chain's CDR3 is CASSQDRGVPYEQYF. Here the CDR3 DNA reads TGCGCCAGCAGCCAAGATAGGGGGGTCCCCTACGAGCAGTACTTC.

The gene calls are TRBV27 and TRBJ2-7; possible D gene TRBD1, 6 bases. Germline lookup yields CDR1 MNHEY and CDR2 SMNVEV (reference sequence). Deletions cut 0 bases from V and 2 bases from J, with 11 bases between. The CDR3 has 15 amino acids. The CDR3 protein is CASSLSGTPTYEQYF. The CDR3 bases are TGTGCCAGCAGTTTATCTGGGACACCTACCTACGAGCAGTACTTC.

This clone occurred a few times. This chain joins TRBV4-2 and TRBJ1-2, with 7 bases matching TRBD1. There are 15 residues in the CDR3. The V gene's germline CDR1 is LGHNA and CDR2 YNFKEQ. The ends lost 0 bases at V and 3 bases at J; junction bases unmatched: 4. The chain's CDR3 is CASSQEWGTDYGYTF. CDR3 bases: TGTGCCAGCAGCCAAGAGTGGGGGACAGACTATGGCTACACCTTC.

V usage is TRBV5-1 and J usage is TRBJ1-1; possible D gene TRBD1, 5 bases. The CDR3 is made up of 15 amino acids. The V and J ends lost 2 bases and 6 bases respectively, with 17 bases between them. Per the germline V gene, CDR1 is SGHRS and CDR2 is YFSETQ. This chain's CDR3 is CASSFTGPRGAEAFF. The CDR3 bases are TGCGCCAGCAGCTTTACCGGGCCGAGGGGCGCTGAAGCTTTCTTT.

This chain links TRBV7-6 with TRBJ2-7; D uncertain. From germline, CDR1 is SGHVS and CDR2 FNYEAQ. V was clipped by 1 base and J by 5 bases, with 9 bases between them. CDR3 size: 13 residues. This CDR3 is CASSLEGWHEQYF. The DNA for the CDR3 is TGTGCCAGCAGCTTAGAAGGGTGGCACGAGCAGTACTTC.